Below, 30 T cell receptor beta chains from the same sample are listed, as sequenced in a study of cytomegalovirus exposure and HLA in healthy donors. PCR was performed using 60 Vbeta and 13 Jbeta primers. The assay was immunoSEQ multiplex PCR, and TCRdb's table has in-frame clones only and misses some. Recorded for this sample: 100,000 to 150,000 clones. The sequencing input was PBMCs. These receptor sequences come from a man aged 40-55 years in good health and CMV-seronegative.

J is TRBJ1-2 and V is TRBV7-9, with D hard to call. The ends were cut back, 11 bases at V and 3 bases at J, with 19 bases in the middle. CDR1 and CDR2 (germline): SEHNR, FQNEAQ (reference sequence). The length of the CDR3 is 14 residues. CDR3 DNA: TGTGCCTTCGGGGAGTGGAGCGTTCACTATGGCTACACCTTC. Amino acid sequence: CAFGEWSVHYGYTF.

The genes are TRBV6-9 and TRBJ1-5; 12 positions agree with TRBD1. V was pared by 4 bases and J by 2 bases, with 15 bases of the junction left unmatched. This CDR3 has 20 residues. Germline CDR1 and CDR2: MNHGY and SVAAGI. CDR3 residues: CASSSSLGQGAAGGNQPQHF. The DNA of the CDR3 is TGTGCCAGCAGTTCCTCATTGGGACAGGGGGCAGCGGGCGGCAATCAGCCCCAGCATTTT.

The V gene is TRBV11-2, the J gene TRBJ2-7; 15 nucleotides agree with TRBD2. Looked up from germline, CDR1 is SGHAT and CDR2 is FQNNGV. Trimming at V came to 5 bases and at J to 2 bases, leaving 7 bases not matched to a gene. CDR3 length: 17 amino acids. The CDR3 loop reads CASSTGLAGGPTYEQYF. CDR3 DNA: TGTGCCAGCAGCACCGGACTAGCGGGAGGGCCCACCTACGAGCAGTACTTC.

The chain recombines TRBV6-1 with TRBJ2-5; D ambiguous. Germline CDR1 is MNHNS and CDR2 is SASEGT. The CDR3 runs 14 residues. Trimming left V 1 base short and J 4 bases short, with 10 bases between. The DNA of the CDR3 is TGTGCCAGCAGTGAAGGTCCAGGCCGAGAGACCCAGTACTTC. Translated, it gives CASSEGPGRETQYF.

The chain is built from TRBV30 and TRBJ2-7, with D possibly matching TRBD1 (5 bases). Trimming left V 5 bases short and J 3 bases short, with 20 bases between. Germline loops: CDR1 GTSNPN, CDR2 SVGIG (reference sequence). The CDR3 covers 15 residues. This chain's CDR3 is CAWRPPGNSLYEQYF. The CDR3 nucleotides are TGTGCCTGGCGACCCCCAGGGAATAGTCTCTACGAGCAGTACTTC.

CDR3 DNA sequence: TGCGCCAGCAGCCAAACCCCGGGGGGGACAGGGATAAGAATAGGGGCCAACGTCCTGACTTTC. Translating it yields CASSQTPGGTGIRIGANVLTF. The J gene is TRBJ2-6, the V gene TRBV4-1; TRBD1 might be the D (9 bases). Trimming left V 2 bases short and J 4 bases short, with 27 bases between. This CDR3 contains 21 residues. The germline V gene encodes CDR1 MGHRA and CDR2 YSYEKL.

The chain joins TRBV5-1 to TRBJ1-2; tentative D call: TRBD1 (5 bases). The CDR3 is made up of 15 amino acids. Trimming shortened V by 1 base and J by 4 bases, and 14 bases separated the two germline ends. In germline, CDR1 is SGHRS, CDR2 YFSETQ. This CDR3 is CASSLNRGTGYGYTF. The CDR3 nucleotides read TGCGCCAGCAGCTTGAATAGGGGCACTGGCTATGGCTACACCTTC.

The chain joins TRBV25-1 to TRBJ1-2, with 7 bases lining up with TRBD1. CDR3 length equals 12 residues. The V and J ends lost 6 bases and 9 bases, in that order; junction bases with no gene match: 7. Germline V lookup: CDR1 MGHDK, CDR2 SYGVNS. CDR3 residues: CASSYRGGSYTF. For the CDR3, the DNA is TGTGCCAGCAGCTACAGGGGAGGAAGCTACACCTTC.

This sequence joins TRBV5-1 and TRBJ2-2, with D hard to call. Trimming shortened V by 1 base and J by 6 bases, and 10 bases separated the two germline ends. CDR1 and CDR2 (germline): SGHRS, YFSETQ. The CDR3 extends over 14 amino acids. Here the CDR3 reads CASSLFVGSGELFF. The CDR3 coding sequence is TGCGCCAGCAGCTTGTTCGTCGGGTCCGGGGAGCTGTTTTTT.

The V gene is TRBV29-1, the J gene TRBJ1-2; no clear D. CDR1 is SQVTM and CDR2 is ANQGSEA in the germline V gene. Between the trimmed V and J ends, which lost 3 bases and 7 bases, there was a span of 6 bases. This CDR3 spans 10 amino acids. This CDR3 is CSVDYPGYTF. As DNA, the CDR3 is TGCAGCGTTGATTATCCTGGCTACACCTTC.

J is TRBJ1-2 and V is TRBV27, with TRBD1 identical over 7 bases. The CDR3 spans 15 residues. Germline values: CDR1 MNHEY, CDR2 SMNVEV (reference sequence). V lost 5 bases to trimming and J lost 5 bases; unmatched junction nucleotides: 11. CDR3 residues: CASSPIEGAGYGYTF. The CDR3 region has the DNA TGTGCCAGCAGTCCAATAGAGGGGGCAGGGTATGGCTACACCTTC.

V gene TRBV6-5 combines with J gene TRBJ1-4, with D tentatively TRBD1 (5 bases). Germline V gene lookup returns CDR1 MNHEY and CDR2 SVGAGI. The CDR3 is 14 residues long. V was cut by 2 bases and J by 8 bases, with 12 bases left in between. CDR3 coding DNA: TGTGCCAGCAGTTACGGGGCCCTTGGCGAAAAACTGTTTTTT. Translating gives CASSYGALGEKLFF.

J is TRBJ2-7 and V is TRBV5-6, with 11 nucleotides matching TRBD1. The ends lost 2 bases at V and 6 bases at J; junction bases unmatched: 7. The CDR3 extends over 15 amino acids. CDR1 and CDR2 from the germline V gene are SGHDT and YYEEEE. CDR3 residues: CASSFPGQGVREQYF. The CDR3 coding sequence is TGTGCCAGCAGCTTTCCGGGACAGGGGGTCCGCGAGCAGTACTTC.

V is TRBV7-9 and J is TRBJ2-2; 8 nucleotides align to TRBD1. Germline V gene lookup returns CDR1 SEHNR and CDR2 FQNEAQ (reference sequence). V gave up 6 bases and J gave up 2 bases; unmatched junction bases: 5. This CDR3 comprises 15 residues. The CDR3 spells CASRKTGGNTGELFF. The DNA for the CDR3 is TGTGCCAGCAGAAAAACAGGGGGAAACACCGGGGAGCTGTTTTTT. Full variable domain (remainder filled in from reference TRBV7-9 and TRBJ2-2): DTGVSQNPRHKITKRGQNVTFRCDPISEHNRLYWYRQTLGQGPEFLTYFQNEAQLEKSRLLSDRFSAERPKGSFSTLEIQRTEQGDSAMYLCASRKTGGNTGELFFGEGSRLTVL.

The rearrangement uses TRBV5-1 and TRBJ2-7; TRBD1 might be the D (5 bases). The CDR3 is 16 residues long. Trimming cost V 0 bases and J 5 bases, with 18 bases left between them. Germline V lookup: CDR1 SGHRS, CDR2 YFSETQ. This CDR3 reads CASSLVGVSGAHEQYF. As DNA, the CDR3 is TGCGCCAGCAGCTTGGTAGGGGTTAGTGGGGCCCACGAGCAGTACTTC.

Concerning this clone itself: The same CDR3 also results from other DNA sequences found in this sample. This sequence joins TRBV9 and TRBJ1-3; possibly TRBD1 for D (5 bases). The CDR3 length is 15 residues. Germline values: CDR1 SGDLS, CDR2 YYNGEE. Trimming stripped 0 bases from V and 0 bases from J, with 7 bases between. CDR3 coding DNA: TGTGCCAGCAGCGTAGGGGGCAGCTCTGGAAACACCATATATTTT. This gives the protein CASSVGGSSGNTIYF.

V and J are TRBV19 and TRBJ1-2, with a tentative D call TRBD1 (5 bases). The CDR3 spans 15 residues. Germline V gene data show CDR1 as LNHDA and CDR2 as SQIVND (reference sequence). The ends were cut back, 9 bases at V and 8 bases at J, with 25 bases in the middle. In DNA form, the CDR3 reads TGTGCCAGCCGACACGGGGGTAAGGAGTCGGGGGGCTACACCTTC. Translation gives CASRHGGKESGGYTF.

For this clone: The sample has other DNA sequences that encode this CDR3 too. The chain employs TRBV10-3 and TRBJ1-5; a possible D gene is TRBD1 (6 bases). The germline V gene encodes CDR1 ENHRY and CDR2 SYGVKD. The CDR3 runs to 14 residues. V was cut by 4 bases and J by 1 base, with 8 bases left in between. CDR3 nucleotide sequence: TGTGCCATCAGTGGTGGACAGAGCAATCAGCCCCAGCATTTT. It is translated as CAISGGQSNQPQHF.

The chain links TRBV19 to TRBJ2-7; 7 bases agree with TRBD2. The CDR3 is 14 amino acids. Losses at the gene ends were 3 bases for V and 7 bases for J; bases not matched to a gene: 9. The V gene's germline CDR1 is LNHDA and CDR2 SQIVND (reference sequence). The CDR3 sequence: CASSMGGSHYEQYF. The DNA of the CDR3 is TGTGCCAGTAGTATGGGCGGGAGTCACTATGAGCAGTACTTC.

The J gene is TRBJ2-3, the V gene TRBV19; TRBD2 is a possible D gene (6 bases). Germline CDR1 LNHDA, CDR2 SQIVND (reference sequence). Trimming took off 7 bases at V and 5 bases at J, with 13 bases between the two ends. The CDR3 is 13 amino acids. The CDR3 loop reads CASNREWGDTQYF. CDR3 DNA sequence: TGTGCCAGTAATCGGGAGTGGGGAGATACGCAGTATTTT.

This clone is classed as medium-sized (0.01 to 0.1%) by frequency. The J gene is TRBJ1-3, the V gene TRBV13; D gene ambiguous. CDR1 and CDR2 from the germline V gene are PRHDT and FYEKMQ (reference sequence). The CDR3 is 15 residues long. Trimming stripped 4 bases from V and 4 bases from J, with 14 bases between. The CDR3 region has the DNA TGTGCCAGCAGCTCAGGACGGGGAGAGGGAAACACCATATATTTT. This sequence encodes CASSSGRGEGNTIYF.

The rearrangement uses TRBV7-9 and TRBJ2-7; no clear D. Germline CDR1 SEHNR, CDR2 FQNEAQ (reference sequence). Trimming left V 1 base short and J 12 bases short, with 13 bases between. The CDR3 totals 12 residues. CDR3 protein: CASSLGAKRRYF. CDR3 in DNA: TGTGCCAGCAGCTTAGGGGCCAAGAGACGGTACTTC. Together with reference TRBV7-9 and TRBJ2-7, the CDR3 gives the full variable domain: DTGVSQNPRHKITKRGQNVTFRCDPISEHNRLYWYRQTLGQGPEFLTYFQNEAQLEKSRLLSDRFSAERPKGSFSTLEIQRTEQGDSAMYLCASSLGAKRRYFGPGTRLTVT.

CDR3 nucleotide sequence: TGCGCCAGCAGCTACGAGACCGGGACAGGGTACGAGCAGTACTTC. It encodes CASSYETGTGYEQYF. The chain joins TRBV5-1 to TRBJ2-7; TRBD1 agrees at 9 bases. The V gene's germline CDR1 is SGHRS and CDR2 YFSETQ. V was clipped by 3 bases and J by 4 bases; unmatched bases: 8. This CDR3 contains 15 residues.

The chain is built from TRBV5-1 and TRBJ2-3; a weak D match, TRBD2 (5 bases). Trimming took 0 bases from V and 3 from J, leaving 17 bases between them. The CDR3 runs to 17 residues. CDR1 and CDR2 from the germline V gene are SGHRS and YFSETQ. CDR3 sequence reads: CASSLGAGVMRTDTQYF. The CDR3 DNA follows: TGCGCCAGCAGCTTGGGGGCCGGGGTTATGAGGACAGATACGCAGTATTTT.

The genes are TRBV5-6 and TRBJ2-7, with D possibly being TRBD2 (6 bases). V shed 0 bases and J shed 4 bases, with 17 bases lying between them. Germline CDR1 reads SGHDT; CDR2 reads YYEEEE. The CDR3 is 16 residues long. The CDR3 region has the DNA TGTGCCAGCAGCTTGGGACGGACGGGAGTAAGGTACGAGCAGTACTTC. Translating gives CASSLGRTGVRYEQYF.

This chain joins TRBV5-1 and TRBJ1-1, with no clear D. Looked up from germline, CDR1 is SGHRS and CDR2 is YFSETQ. Deletions cut 4 bases from V and 1 base from J, with 14 bases between. The CDR3 extends over 15 amino acids. The CDR3: CASSRERPGNTEAFF. The DNA of the CDR3 is TGCGCCAGCAGCCGAGAACGACCGGGGAACACTGAAGCTTTCTTT.

The CDR3 DNA reads TGTGCCAGCACCATACTCGGGGGGGGAGAAGAAAAACTGTTTTTT. It is translated as CASTILGGGEEKLFF. V and J are TRBV6-6 and TRBJ1-4, with D possibly TRBD1 on 5 matching bases. Germline CDR1 is MNHNY and CDR2 is SVGAGI (reference sequence). The V and J ends lost 7 bases and 8 bases respectively, with 20 bases between them. The CDR3 covers 15 residues.

For the CDR3, the DNA is TGTGCCAGTAGTATCGGCGGGAGGGGCTACAATGAGCAGTTCTTC. This encodes CASSIGGRGYNEQFF. The chain recombines TRBV19 with TRBJ2-1; 9 nucleotides line up with TRBD2. The CDR3 sequence is 15 residues long. CDR1 LNHDA and CDR2 SQIVND come from the germline V gene (reference sequence). Trimming at V came to 3 bases and at J to 3 bases, leaving 3 bases not matched to a gene.

This chain uses TRBV5-1 with TRBJ2-7; TRBD1 aligns across 7 bases. Germline values: CDR1 SGHRS, CDR2 YFSETQ. Unmatched junction bases numbered 9, after V lost 0 bases and J lost 9 bases. CDR3 length: 14 residues. The CDR3 loop is CASSLESTGVAQYF. The CDR3 nucleotides are TGCGCCAGCAGCTTGGAGAGTACAGGGGTAGCGCAGTACTTC.

The chain combines TRBV29-1 with TRBJ2-5; TRBD2 agrees at 16 bases. Germline loops: CDR1 SQVTM, CDR2 ANQGSEA. The ends lost 6 bases at V and 4 bases at J; junction bases unmatched: 11. The CDR3 has 17 amino acids. CDR3 region: CSVGAGTSGRAGETQYF. CDR3 sequence (DNA): TGCAGCGTCGGAGCTGGGACTAGCGGGAGGGCCGGAGAGACCCAGTACTTC.